This is a list of T cell receptor beta chains from one sample in a study of blood T cell repertoires in COVID-19. The method was immunoSEQ multiplex PCR; TCRdb's version includes in-frame clones alone and lacks a portion of them. The table has 270,000 or so clones, about 87% seen once; the top ten hold over 8.5%. Source material: peripheral blood. The receptor set was obtained from a human donor in a cohort sampled during active COVID-19. Each CDR3 is given with its conserved first and last residue. D genes are given only for firm matches. The size entry is marked missing in some rows and otherwise reads once, few, many or a size class.

TRBD2	TRBJ2-7	-	TRBV3-1/TRBV3-2	TGTGCCAGCAGCATTACGACTAGCGGGAGGTTCTACGAGCAGTACTTC	CASSITTSGRFYEQYF
-	TRBJ2-6	-	TRBV7-2	TGTGCCAGCAGCTTAACCCGGACACTTGCCCCCTCTGGGGCCAACGTCCTGACTTTC	CASSLTRTLAPSGANVLTF
-	TRBJ2-3	-	TRBV4-1	TGCGCCAGCAGCCAAGATCGAGTTAGCACAGATACGCAGTATTTT	CASSQDRVSTDTQYF
-	TRBJ1-3	-	TRBV6-1	TGTGCCAGCAGTGAAGGAGGCAGCAGCTCTGGAAACACCATATATTTT	CASSEGGSSSGNTIYF
-	TRBJ1-1	-	TRBV6-5	TGTGCCAGCAGTTACCTACCCGGGGTAACCGCTGAAGCTTTCTTT	CASSYLPGVTAEAFF
-	TRBJ2-2	-	TRBV3-1/TRBV3-2	TGTGCCAGCAGCCAAGAGGGGGGTAGTTTTTCCGGGGAGCTGTTTTTT	CASSQEGGSFSGELFF
TRBD2	TRBJ2-2	-	TRBV4-2	TGTGCCAGCAGCCGGGGAGGGTCAGGCCAGAACACCGGGGAGCTGTTTTTT	CASSRGGSGQNTGELFF
TRBD1	TRBJ1-2	-	TRBV5-4	TGTGCCAGCAGCTTGGCCGGACAGGGATTAAACTATGGCTACACCTTC	CASSLAGQGLNYGYTF
TRBD2	TRBJ2-4	-	TRBV4-1	TGCGCCAGCAGCCAAGATTCCTGGGGGGGACTCGTGACAGTTCAGTACTTC	CASSQDSWGGLVTVQYF
-	TRBJ2-1	-	TRBV4-2	TGTGCCAGCAGCCAAGACCTAGCACGCAGTCGGTACAATGAGCAGTTCTTC	CASSQDLARSRYNEQFF
-	TRBJ1-1	-	TRBV6-5	TGTGCCAGCAGAACCGGGACAACGAACACTGAAGCTTTCTTT	CASRTGTTNTEAFF
-	TRBJ1-1	-	TRBV9	TGTGCCAGCAGCGTAGCTCAGAGGGACACTGAAGCTTTCTTT	CASSVAQRDTEAFF
-	TRBJ1-5	-	TRBV5-1	TGCGCCAGCAGCTTACAGGGTGAACGCAATCAGCCCCAGCATTTT	CASSLQGERNQPQHF
TRBD1	TRBJ2-5	-	TRBV3-1/TRBV3-2	TGTGCCAGCAGCCAAGGACAGGGTGAGACCCAGTACTTC	CASSQGQGETQYF
TRBD1	TRBJ2-7	-	TRBV7-2	TGTGCCAGCAGCTTCCGGGACAGCATCTACGAGCAGTACTTC	CASSFRDSIYEQYF
TRBD1	TRBJ1-2	few	TRBV29-1	TGCAGCGTTACCGGGACAGGTCAAATATCGTATGGCTACACCTTC	CSVTGTGQISYGYTF
TRBD1	TRBJ2-6	-	TRBV5-1	TGCGCCAGCAGCATAGGACAGGGGTCAAGGGGGGCCAACGTCCTGACTTTC	CASSIGQGSRGANVLTF
TRBD2	TRBJ2-4	-	TRBV6-4	TGTGCCAGCAGCGTCGGGACTAGCAAGTTTGGGTTAAACATTCAGTACTTC	CASSVGTSKFGLNIQYF
TRBD2	TRBJ2-3	-	TRBV19	TGTGCCAGTAGTACCACCGGAACTAGCGGGGCTACTATTTTT	CASSTTGTSGATIF
-	TRBJ1-2	-	TRBV6-5	TGTGCCAGCAGTTCCCCCGGGGGTGGCTACACCTTC	CASSSPGGGYTF
TRBD2	TRBJ2-1	-	TRBV3-1/TRBV3-2	TGTGCCAGCAGCCAAGTACGCCTAGCGGGAGTTGAGCAGTTCTTC	CASSQVRLAGVEQFF
TRBD1	TRBJ1-1	-	TRBV18	TGTGCCAGCTCACCACCGGGACAGGGCGTGAACACTGAAGCTTTCTTT	CASSPPGQGVNTEAFF
TRBD1	TRBJ2-7	-	TRBV7-2	TGTGCCAGCAGCTTAGACAGGGGGTGGACAAACGAGCAGTACTTC	CASSLDRGWTNEQYF
TRBD1	TRBJ1-1	once	TRBV7-9	TGTGCCAGCAGCCCGACAGGGGCGAAGGCTTTCTTT	CASSPTGAKAFF
-	TRBJ1-2	-	TRBV5-1	TGCGCCAGCAGCTTGGGGAGACCGCAAGGCTACACCTTC	CASSLGRPQGYTF
TRBD2	TRBJ2-3	-	TRBV5-6	TGTGCCAGCAGCTTGGAGGGACTAGCGGGATACCGCGATACGCAGTATTTT	CASSLEGLAGYRDTQYF
-	TRBJ1-1	-	TRBV28	TGTGCCAGCAGTCTGACAGAGAACGCTGAAGCTTTCTTT	CASSLTENAEAFF
-	TRBJ2-5	-	TRBV4-1	TGCGCCAGCAGCCAAGATAGCAAGACCCAGTACTTC	CASSQDSKTQYF
-	TRBJ2-6	-	TRBV7-9	TGTGCCAGCAGCTTAAGAGTTGGCAGGGCCGCCTCTGGGGCCAACGTCCTGACTTTC	CASSLRVGRAASGANVLTF
-	TRBJ1-1	-	TRBV6-1	TGTGCCAGCAGTGAAACGTCTTTTGGAGGGTGGGCTTTCTTT	CASSETSFGGWAFF
TRBD2	TRBJ2-3	-	TRBV25-1	TGTGCCAGCAGTCCCTATGTAGTAGCGGGAGACACAGATACGCAGTATTTT	CASSPYVVAGDTDTQYF
-	TRBJ2-7	-	TRBV11-2	TGTGCCAGCAGCTTAGCAGGGACCTACGAGCAGTACTTC	CASSLAGTYEQYF
TRBD2	TRBJ2-5	-	TRBV11-2	TGTGCCAGCAGCGTGGGACTACTCGAGACCCAGTACTTC	CASSVGLLETQYF
TRBD2	TRBJ2-1	few	TRBV6-2/TRBV6-3	TGTGCCAGCAGTACGCGCACACAGAGGCTAGCGGAGGTCTACAATGAGCAGTTCTTC	CASSTRTQRLAEVYNEQFF
-	TRBJ1-5	-	TRBV4-1	TGCGCCAGCAGCCAAGATTCCGCCTTCGACAGACTAGCTATCAATCAGCCCCAGCATTTT	CASSQDSAFDRLAINQPQHF
TRBD2	TRBJ2-5	-	TRBV5-6	TGTGCCAGCAGCTCGGGACTAGCGGTGGAGACCCAGTACTTC	CASSSGLAVETQYF
-	TRBJ1-3	-	TRBV4-2	TGTGCCAGCAGCCAAGAAGGCAGCAGGGTAACGGGAAACACCATATATTTT	CASSQEGSRVTGNTIYF
-	TRBJ2-1	-	TRBV2	TGTGCCAGCAGGGCGGGAACCCTCAATGAGCAGTTCTTC	CASRAGTLNEQFF
-	TRBJ1-1	-	TRBV12-2	TGTGCAAGTCGCTTAGCCATGATATCGGGAGGCACTGAAGCTTTCTTT	CASRLAMISGGTEAFF
TRBD1	TRBJ1-6	-	TRBV5-6	TGTGCCAGCAGCGACAGCGGACAGGGGTGGTCGATAGATTCACCCCTCCACTTT	CASSDSGQGWSIDSPLHF
-	TRBJ2-3	-	TRBV5-1	TGCGCCAGCAGCTTGGCCCAGGCAGGGGATACGCAGTATTTT	CASSLAQAGDTQYF
-	TRBJ1-2	few	TRBV28	TGTGCCAGCAGTTTGCGGGCCAGGGGTCATGGCTACACCTTC	CASSLRARGHGYTF
TRBD1	TRBJ2-7	-	TRBV11-2	TGTGCCAGCAGCTTTGGGACAGGCAGCTCCTACGAGCAGTACTTC	CASSFGTGSSYEQYF
TRBD1	TRBJ1-1	-	TRBV6-2/TRBV6-3	TGTGCCAGCAGTTACCCGAGGGGGCTCGGCACTGAAGCTTTCTTT	CASSYPRGLGTEAFF
TRBD2	TRBJ2-1	-	TRBV3-1/TRBV3-2	TGTGCCAGCAGCCAAGTACGTGCCCTAGCGGTTTACAATGAGCAGTTCTTC	CASSQVRALAVYNEQFF
-	TRBJ1-1	-	TRBV18	TGTGCCACCTACGCTGGTCTGAACACTGAAGCTTTCTTT	CATYAGLNTEAFF
TRBD2	TRBJ2-1	-	TRBV7-2	TGTGCCAGCAGCCCGGGGGGTGAGCAGTTCTTC	CASSPGGEQFF
-	TRBJ1-6	-	TRBV19	TGTGCCAGTAGGACTCGGGGGGCGAGCAATTCACCCCTCCACTTT	CASRTRGASNSPLHF
-	TRBJ1-5	-	TRBV7-9	TGTGCCAGCAGCTTAAGGCTTTTACAGATAGATAGCAATCAGCCCCAGCATTTT	CASSLRLLQIDSNQPQHF
-	TRBJ1-1	-	TRBV19	TGTGCCAGTAACGCAGGGCGGAACACTGAAGCTTTCTTT	CASNAGRNTEAFF
TRBD1	TRBJ2-5	few	TRBV7-9	TGTGCCAGCAGCACTAGGACAGGGGGCGAGACCCAGTACTTC	CASSTRTGGETQYF